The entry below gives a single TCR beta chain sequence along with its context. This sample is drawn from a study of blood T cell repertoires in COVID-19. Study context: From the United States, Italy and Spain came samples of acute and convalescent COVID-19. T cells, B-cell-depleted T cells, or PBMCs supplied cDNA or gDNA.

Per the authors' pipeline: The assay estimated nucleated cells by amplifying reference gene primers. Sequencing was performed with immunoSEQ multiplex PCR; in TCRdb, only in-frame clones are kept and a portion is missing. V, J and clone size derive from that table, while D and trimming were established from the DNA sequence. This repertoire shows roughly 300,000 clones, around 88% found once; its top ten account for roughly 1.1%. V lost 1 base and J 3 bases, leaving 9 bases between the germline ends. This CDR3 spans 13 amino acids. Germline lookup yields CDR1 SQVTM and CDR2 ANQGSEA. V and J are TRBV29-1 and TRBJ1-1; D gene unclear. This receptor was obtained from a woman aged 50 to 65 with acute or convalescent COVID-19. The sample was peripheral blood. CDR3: CSVEGRGYTEAFF. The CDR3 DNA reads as TGCAGCGTTGAAGGAAGAGGATACACTGAAGCTTTCTTT.